This T cell receptor beta chain was obtained from a study of blood T cell repertoires in COVID-19. Looking at the study overall: The study drew acute and convalescent COVID-19 samples from the United States, Italy and Spain. T cells, B-cell-depleted T cells, or PBMCs provided the cDNA or gDNA that served as material.

Source study methods: Using reference gene primer amplification, nucleated cell counts were estimated. Using immunoSEQ multiplex PCR, the repertoire was profiled, and TCRdb retains in-frame clones only, with some absent. From that table come the V and J calls and clone size; the DNA was used to work out D and trimming. The repertoire consists of about 59,000 clones, with around 80% occurring once and the leading ten covering over 3%. The source of this sequence is a man in his 60s with acute or convalescent COVID-19. Source material: peripheral blood.

The CDR3 nucleotides are TGTGCCAGCAGCCAAGAGGTTCAGGGGAAGGGCGATGAGCAGTTCTTC. Translating it yields CASSQEVQGKGDEQFF. V usage is TRBV4-2 and J usage is TRBJ2-1; maybe TRBD1 (6 bases). Germline V CDR1 and CDR2: LGHNA, YNFKEQ. V gave up 0 bases and J gave up 8 bases, with 17 bases separating them. CDR3 length: 16 residues.